A single sample is the source of the 28 T cell receptor beta chains below, sequenced in a study of patients and donors after allogeneic stem cell transplantation. TCRdb itself ran the RT-PCR reads through MiXCR, one entry per CDR3 protein. The repertoire holds more than 150,000 distinct CDR3 sequences, with about 24% as singletons. The sample was blood, either unsorted or a sorted T cell fraction (not recorded which). Receptor source: a human donor who was either an allogeneic HSCT recipient or a stem cell or donor lymphocyte infusion donor (not recorded which). It is not recorded whose cells these are; they may come from a transplant donor.

This clonotype came up once. V is TRBV20-1 and J is TRBJ2-2, with 10 bases matching TRBD1. Unmatched junction bases numbered 1, after V lost 7 bases and J lost 5 bases. This CDR3 comprises 12 residues. Germline CDR1 reads DFQATT; CDR2 reads SNEGSKA (reference sequence). The CDR3 here is CSGQGATGELFF. The CDR3 nucleotides are TGCAGTGGACAGGGGGCGACCGGGGAGCTGTTTTTT.

The chain recombines TRBV12-3 or TRBV12-4 with TRBJ1-1; a weak D match, TRBD1 (5 bases). The CDR3 is made up of 16 amino acids. V lost 1 base and J lost 0, with 12 bases in between. Here the CDR3 reads CASSLGGGLLNTEAFF. The CDR3 DNA reads TGTGCCAGCAGTTTAGGGGGCGGACTCTTGAACACTGAAGCTTTCTTT.

The table lists this clonotype with a few counts. The chain has TRBV20-1 and TRBJ2-1; unclear D gene. Trimming removed 3 bases from V and 4 bases from J, with 16 bases in between. The CDR3 length is 15 residues. Germline V gives CDR1 DFQATT, CDR2 SNEGSKA (reference sequence). DNA for the CDR3: TGCAGTGCTAGCCCTTACCCCGGGTTTTACAATGAGCAGTTCTTC. Protein sequence: CSASPYPGFYNEQFF.

The chain carries TRBV5-5 and TRBJ1-2, with no clear D. Germline V gene lookup returns CDR1 SGHKS and CDR2 YYEKEE (reference sequence). The ends were cut back, 4 bases at V and 7 bases at J, with 5 bases in the middle. CDR3 length: 10 residues. CDR3: CASSRVGYTF. The CDR3 DNA is TGTGCCAGCAGCAGGGTTGGCTACACCTTC. The complete variable domain, with remaining parts taken from reference TRBV5-5 and TRBJ1-2, reads DAGVTQSPTHLIKTRGQQVTLRCSPISGHKSVSWYQQVLGQGPQFIFQYYEKEERGRGNFPDRFSARQFPNYSSELNVNALLLGDSALYLCASSRVGYTFGSGTRLTVV.

V is TRBV13 and J is TRBJ2-1, with D possibly being TRBD2 (6 bases). V was pared by 2 bases and J by 6 bases, with 14 bases between. The CDR3 sequence is 15 residues long. The germline CDR1 and CDR2 sequences are PRHDT and FYEKMQ (reference sequence). CDR3 protein: CASSLRGLAPNEQFF. CDR3 in DNA: TGTGCCAGCAGCTTAAGGGGCCTAGCGCCCAATGAGCAGTTCTTC.

This clonotype was counted once. The V gene is TRBV12-3 or TRBV12-4, the J gene TRBJ2-3, with TRBD1 identical over 9 bases. The CDR3 sequence is 15 residues long. The junction had 7 bases not matched to a gene; V was cut back by 5 bases and J by 4 bases. CDR3: CASSPWTGVADTQYF. CDR3 in DNA: TGTGCCAGCAGTCCCTGGACAGGGGTAGCAGATACGCAGTATTTT.

V is TRBV2 and J is TRBJ2-1, with D unresolved. The V gene's germline CDR1 is SNHLY and CDR2 FYNNEI. The CDR3 totals 14 residues. Trimming shortened V by 5 bases and J by 7 bases, and 15 bases separated the two germline ends. The CDR3 here is CASSSKTIDNEQFF. The CDR3 DNA follows: TGTGCCAGCAGTTCCAAGACCATCGATAATGAGCAGTTCTTC.

The chain uses TRBV24-1 and TRBJ2-1, with 7 positions matching TRBD2. Germline values: CDR1 KGHDR, CDR2 SFDVKD. This CDR3 has 14 residues. The V segment lost 6 bases and the J segment 9 bases; nucleotides outside the gene matches: 10. CDR3 coding DNA: TGTGCCACCAGTTACAGCGGGAAGGCAGGTGAGCAGTTCTTC. It yields the protein CATSYSGKAGEQFF.

The chain carries TRBV29-1 and TRBJ1-3; no definite D call. The CDR3 has 12 residues. With 4 bases removed from V and 1 base from J, the gap between germline ends came to 5 bases. Germline lookup yields CDR1 SQVTM and CDR2 ANQGSEA. The CDR3 coding sequence is TGCAGCGTTGCGTCTTCTGGAAACACCATATATTTT. Translating gives CSVASSGNTIYF.

CDR3: CSVKKFYLRAYGYTF. The CDR3, as DNA: TGCAGCGTCAAGAAGTTTTATCTTAGGGCCTATGGCTACACCTTC. V is TRBV29-1 and J is TRBJ1-2; D remains unclear. With 6 bases removed from V and 4 bases from J, the gap between germline ends came to 21 bases. Germline assignment: CDR1 SQVTM and CDR2 ANQGSEA. This CDR3 spans 15 amino acids.

This clonotype was seen a handful of times. This chain joins TRBV6-2 or TRBV6-3 and TRBJ2-2; tentatively, D is TRBD1 or TRBD2 (5 bases each). This CDR3 spans 16 amino acids. Germline V gene data show CDR1 as MNHEY and CDR2 as SVGEGT. Trimming pared 7 bases from V and 1 base from J, leaving 16 bases between. The CDR3: CASKLRGRKNTGELFF. CDR3 bases: TGTGCCAGCAAACTTCGGGGCAGAAAGAACACCGGGGAGCTGTTTTTT.

There are a few counts of this clonotype. The V gene is TRBV20-1, the J gene TRBJ1-2; D not certain. Germline-derived CDR1 and CDR2 are DFQATT and SNEGSKA (reference sequence). V lost 4 bases and J lost 7, with 16 bases in between. This CDR3 spans 13 amino acids. The CDR3 nucleotides read TGCAGTGCTAAGGACCTTCGCACGGTTGGCTACACCTTC. Amino acids: CSAKDLRTVGYTF.

The rearrangement uses TRBV4-3 and TRBJ1-4; TRBD1 is a possible D gene (5 bases). This CDR3 has 15 amino acids. Per the germline V gene, CDR1 is LGHNA and CDR2 is YSLEER. V was cut by 4 bases and J by 7 bases, with 16 bases left in between. In DNA, the CDR3 is TGCGCCAGCAGCCTCTTGGGGGACCGGGCTGAAAAACTGTTTTTT. Translation: CASSLLGDRAEKLFF.

The chain is built from TRBV3-1 and TRBJ2-3; possibly TRBD1 for D (6 bases). The germline CDR1 and CDR2 sequences are LGHDT and YNNKEL (reference sequence). There are 13 residues in the CDR3. V was pared by 4 bases and J by 5 bases, with 10 bases between. As DNA, the CDR3 is TGTGCCAGCAGCCGCGTAGGGGGAGATACGCAGTATTTT. This encodes CASSRVGGDTQYF.

In regard to this clonotype: A junction end diverges from the germline sequence, so it may reflect a read error. This chain connects TRBV5-1 to TRBJ1-2; D call uncertain. CDR1 and CDR2 from the germline V gene are SGHRS and YFSETQ. The CDR3 runs 11 residues. In nucleotides, the CDR3 is TGCGCCTGCAGTACGGGTCTTGGCTACACCTTC. Protein: CACSTGLGYTF.

J is TRBJ2-7 and V is TRBV27; 8 bases agree with TRBD1. Trimming at V came to 3 bases and at J to 2 bases, leaving 6 bases not matched to a gene. Germline V CDR1 and CDR2: MNHEY, SMNVEV (reference sequence). This CDR3 comprises 15 residues. CDR3: CASSFTRGRTYEQYF. CDR3 sequence (DNA): TGTGCCAGCAGTTTCACCAGGGGGCGTACCTACGAGCAGTACTTC.

V is TRBV20-1 and J is TRBJ2-1; D is ambiguous. The CDR3 is 12 residues long. Trimming removed 5 bases from V and 3 bases from J, with 8 bases in between. Germline V gene lookup returns CDR1 DFQATT and CDR2 SNEGSKA (reference sequence). CDR3 bases: TGCAGTGCTGATGCGGACTACAATGAGCAGTTCTTC. This gives the protein CSADADYNEQFF.

This rearrangement joins TRBV7-9 to TRBJ2-3, with D perhaps matching TRBD1 (5 bases). Trimming pared 2 bases from V and 5 bases from J, leaving 14 bases between. CDR1 and CDR2 (germline): SEHNR, FQNEAQ (reference sequence). The CDR3 covers 15 residues. The CDR3 bases are TGTGCCAGCAGCTTAAACCGGGCCCAGGGAGATACGCAGTATTTT. Amino acid sequence: CASSLNRAQGDTQYF.

In its sample, this clonotype was seen a few times. The genes are TRBV9 and TRBJ1-1; no firm D call. Germline CDR1 reads SGDLS; CDR2 reads YYNGEE. The V and J ends lost 1 base and 1 base respectively, with 5 bases between them. The CDR3 is 13 amino acids. CDR3 protein: CASSVRTNTEAFF. The CDR3, as DNA: TGTGCCAGCAGCGTAAGGACGAACACTGAAGCTTTCTTT.

The V call is TRBV29-1, the J call TRBJ2-1; D remains ambiguous. The CDR3 contains 13 residues. The V gene's germline CDR1 is SQVTM and CDR2 ANQGSEA. The V and J ends lost 2 bases and 3 bases respectively, with 8 bases between them. CDR3 sequence reads: CSVEQVNYNEQFF. CDR3 bases: TGCAGCGTTGAACAGGTCAACTACAATGAGCAGTTCTTC.

This sequence joins TRBV29-1 and TRBJ1-1; no clear D gene. V was shortened by 4 bases and J by 6 bases, with 9 bases between the two germline ends. Germline lookup yields CDR1 SQVTM and CDR2 ANQGSEA. The CDR3 sequence is 11 residues long. CDR3 coding DNA: TGCAGCGTTGGGGAGGTGGCTGAAGCTTTCTTT. Protein product: CSVGEVAEAFF.

This clonotype has more than one count but fewer than ten. The chain combines TRBV7-3 with TRBJ1-6; D is unresolved. V gave up 0 bases and J gave up 9 bases, with 9 bases separating them. The CDR3 extends over 14 amino acids. Germline loops: CDR1 SGHTA, CDR2 FQGTGA. CDR3 protein: CASSLTPDRSPLHF. CDR3 nucleotide sequence: TGTGCCAGCAGCTTAACCCCGGACCGTTCACCCCTCCACTTT.

This chain connects TRBV28 to TRBJ2-7, with 14 positions matching TRBD2. This CDR3 contains 21 residues. Germline CDR1 is MDHEN and CDR2 is SYDVKM. V trimming: 2 bases; J trimming: 0 bases; junction bases outside the gene matches: 15. This chain's CDR3 is CASSLTLLYVGTSGSSYEQYF. The CDR3 nucleotides read TGTGCCAGCAGTTTAACCCTTCTGTACGTCGGGACTAGCGGGAGCTCCTACGAGCAGTACTTC.

The genes are TRBV12-3 or TRBV12-4 and TRBJ1-5, with D possibly being TRBD1 (6 bases). V dropped 2 bases and J dropped 7 bases, with 9 bases sitting between them. The CDR3 loop spans 13 amino acids. This CDR3 is CASSLKGDQPQHF. The DNA for the CDR3 is TGTGCCAGCAGTTTAAAGGGGGACCAGCCCCAGCATTTT.

This chain joins TRBV21-1 and TRBJ2-5. TRBV21-1 is designated a pseudogene. The CDR3 sequence is 14 residues long. This chain's CDR3 is CASSKDGVPETQYF. The CDR3, as DNA: TGTGCCAGCAGCAAAGACGGGGTACCAGAGACCCAGTACTTC.

V gene TRBV14 combines with J gene TRBJ2-7; the match to TRBD2 covers 13 bases. Germline values: CDR1 SGHDN, CDR2 FVKESK. V shed 1 base, J shed 3 bases, and the junction held 6 bases outside the gene matches. The length of the CDR3 is 17 residues. For the CDR3, the DNA is TGTGCCAGCAGCCAAGTTGGGACTAGCGGGATGAACTACGAGCAGTACTTC. This codes for CASSQVGTSGMNYEQYF.

The chain uses TRBV5-1 and TRBJ1-1; unclear D gene. V was clipped by 1 base and J by 0 bases, with 13 bases between them. The CDR3 has 16 residues. CDR1 is SGHRS and CDR2 is YFSETQ in the germline V gene. CDR3 in amino acids: CASSLRPGDMNTEAFF. The CDR3 region has the DNA TGCGCCAGCAGCTTGCGTCCAGGCGATATGAACACTGAAGCTTTCTTT.

This clonotype was found a few times. The chain is built from TRBV7-2 and TRBJ1-6, with no clear D. V was clipped by 1 base and J by 9 bases, with 10 bases between them. Germline V CDR1 and CDR2: SGHTA, FQGNSA. The CDR3 has 14 residues. CDR3 protein: CASSLETSISPLHF. CDR3 in DNA: TGTGCCAGCAGCTTAGAGACATCCATTTCACCCCTCCACTTT.